What follows are 27 T cell receptor beta chains derived from one specimen sequenced in a study of OX40 agonist ivuxolimab in advanced cancers. TCRdb's table, derived via immunoSEQ multiplex PCR, lists solely in-frame clones and lacks some. This table holds 35,000 to 40,000 clones, about 92% found once. The sequencing here drew on CD4+ or CD8+ T cells sorted from blood, taken in a trial of the OX40 agonist ivuxolimab. The receptors originated from an adult with an advanced solid tumor such as melanoma, head and neck, liver or kidney cancer.

This chain joins TRBV5-5 and TRBJ2-7, with D hard to call. Germline CDR1 and CDR2: SGHKS and YYEKEE (reference sequence). The ends were cut back, 4 bases at V and 6 bases at J, with 11 bases in the middle. CDR3 length: 12 residues. The CDR3 reads CASSLTTAEQYV. DNA for the CDR3: TGTGCCAGCAGCCTTACTACTGCCGAGCAGTACGTC.

The chain carries TRBV11-1 and TRBJ1-4, with a weak D call TRBD1 (5 bases). The CDR3 covers 15 residues. The germline CDR1 and CDR2 sequences are SGHAT and FQDESV (reference sequence). V gave up 1 base and J gave up 4 bases, with 10 bases separating them. DNA of the CDR3: TGTGCCAGCAGCTTAGTGGGGACCGATAATGAAAAACTGTTTTTT. Its translation is CASSLVGTDNEKLFF.

The chain joins TRBV7-9 to TRBJ2-1; a weak D match, TRBD2 (5 bases). This CDR3 spans 15 amino acids. The V end lost 5 bases, the J end lost 9 bases, and 20 bases lay between the germline ends. Germline V gene lookup returns CDR1 SEHNR and CDR2 FQNEAQ (reference sequence). As DNA, the CDR3 is TGTGCCAGCAGCCCACCGAGCCCGAGGGCCCCTGAGCAGTTCTTC. Its translation is CASSPPSPRAPEQFF.

The rearrangement uses TRBV4-1 and TRBJ2-5; 7 bases are shared with TRBD2. Germline V lookup: CDR1 MGHRA, CDR2 YSYEKL. The CDR3 loop spans 14 amino acids. Trimming cost V 4 bases and J 1 base; bases outside gene matches: 3. The CDR3 nucleotides read TGCGCCAGCAGCCCGGCGGGGGTCCAAGAGACCCAGTACTTC. Residues: CASSPAGVQETQYF.

This clone appeared once. V and J are TRBV9 and TRBJ2-1, with 11 bases aligning to TRBD2. CDR1 is SGDLS and CDR2 is YYNGEE in the germline V gene. The CDR3 sequence is 16 residues long. The trim removed 3 bases at V and 4 bases at J, leaving 6 bases unmatched. As DNA, the CDR3 is TGTGCCAGCAGCGACGCCGGGACTAGCGGTTACAATGAGCAGTTCTTC. It specifies CASSDAGTSGYNEQFF.

The V call is TRBV18, the J call TRBJ2-5; TRBD2 agrees at 12 bases. The length of the CDR3 is 17 residues. The germline V gene encodes CDR1 KGHSH and CDR2 LQKENI. Unmatched junction bases numbered 9, after V lost 2 bases and J lost 5 bases. CDR3 in amino acids: CASSPSPSGRAGETQYF. The CDR3 region has the DNA TGTGCCAGCTCACCAAGCCCTAGCGGGAGGGCCGGGGAGACCCAGTACTTC.

CDR3 sequence reads: CASSPGPGANEKLFF. CDR3 nucleotide sequence: TGTGCCAGCAGCCCGGGCCCCGGGGCTAATGAAAAACTGTTTTTT. V is TRBV9 and J is TRBJ1-4; no firm D call. Deletions cut 4 bases from V and 3 bases from J, with 13 bases between. CDR1 is SGDLS, CDR2 YYNGEE, per germline. CDR3 size: 15 residues.

The gene calls are TRBV7-2 and TRBJ1-1, with unresolved D. The CDR3 runs 15 residues. Between the trimmed V and J ends, which lost 4 bases and 2 bases, there was a span of 14 bases. The V gene's germline CDR1 is SGHTA and CDR2 FQGNSA. The CDR3 here is CASSSYQRRNTEAFF. The CDR3 nucleotides are TGTGCCAGCAGCTCATACCAGAGACGCAACACTGAAGCTTTCTTT.

This clone showed up just a few times. The J gene is TRBJ1-1, the V gene TRBV7-9; D is undetermined. Trimming shortened V by 5 bases and J by 8 bases, and 12 bases separated the two germline ends. Germline lookup yields CDR1 SEHNR and CDR2 FQNEAQ (reference sequence). This CDR3 contains 12 residues. Here the CDR3 reads CASSGPGREAFF. DNA of the CDR3: TGTGCCAGCAGCGGACCGGGGAGGGAAGCTTTCTTT.

In the case of this clone: The junction differs from germline at one of its ends, possibly a read error. J is TRBJ1-1 and V is TRBV5-1; TRBD1 might be the D (5 bases). The CDR3 is made up of 14 amino acids. The germline gives CDR1 SGHRS, CDR2 YFSETQ. The CDR3: CASSLDWDDTEAFF. CDR3 nucleotide sequence: TGCGCCAGCAGTTTGGACTGGGACGACACTGAAGCTTTCTTT.

The V and J genes are TRBV10-3 and TRBJ2-2; 10 bases map to TRBD2. The CDR3 sequence is 18 residues long. Germline assignment: CDR1 ENHRY and CDR2 SYGVKD. Trimming cost V 3 bases and J 4 bases; bases outside gene matches: 11. In DNA, the CDR3 is TGTGCCATCAGTGATTTCAGCGGGAGGGCCGAAGGCACCGGGGAGCTGTTTTTT. Protein sequence: CAISDFSGRAEGTGELFF.

The chain uses TRBV6-5 and TRBJ2-3; D possibly corresponds to TRBD1 (5 bases). The V gene lost 6 bases and the J gene lost 3 bases, with 16 bases spanning the gap. Germline V gives CDR1 MNHEY, CDR2 SVGAGI. CDR3 length: 15 residues. CDR3 sequence (DNA): TGTGCCAGCAGCCCCCCCGCCCAGGGAACAGATACGCAGTATTTT. Its translation: CASSPPAQGTDTQYF.

V and J are TRBV7-2 and TRBJ2-7, with a tentative D call TRBD2 (5 bases). The CDR3 totals 13 residues. V was shortened by 1 base and J by 3 bases, with 7 bases between the two germline ends. The germline V gene encodes CDR1 SGHTA and CDR2 FQGNSA. The CDR3 coding sequence is TGTGCCAGCAGCTTAGGAGCGGTCTACGAGCAGTACGTC. Protein: CASSLGAVYEQYV.

The chain links TRBV11-2 to TRBJ1-1, with D perhaps TRBD1 (5 bases). The V gene lost 1 base and the J gene lost 4 bases, with 10 bases spanning the gap. The CDR3 spans 14 residues. Germline V lookup: CDR1 SGHAT, CDR2 FQNNGV. The CDR3 is CASSLARGTTEAFF. The CDR3, as DNA: TGTGCCAGCAGCTTAGCTCGGGGGACCACTGAAGCTTTCTTT.

The V and J genes are TRBV5-6 and TRBJ2-5; D unresolved. CDR3 length equals 16 residues. V was clipped by 7 bases and J by 1 base, with 20 bases between them. Germline V gene data show CDR1 as SGHDT and CDR2 as YYEEEE. Here the CDR3 DNA reads TGTGCCAGCCGGCTCGACGGTGCGGAGCTCCAAGAGACCCAGTACTTC. Protein product: CASRLDGAELQETQYF.

This clone was recorded once. The chain couples TRBV5-1 to TRBJ1-3; D is unclear. This CDR3 has 13 amino acids. V was cut by 2 bases and J by 3 bases, with 6 bases left in between. Looked up from germline, CDR1 is SGHRS and CDR2 is YFSETQ. CDR3 coding DNA: TGCGCCAGCAGCTTAGACATTGGAAACACCATATATTTT. Its translation is CASSLDIGNTIYF.

The V call is TRBV19, the J call TRBJ1-2; D possibly corresponds to TRBD1 (5 bases). Germline assignment: CDR1 LNHDA and CDR2 SQIVND (reference sequence). Trimming pared 6 bases from V and 4 bases from J, leaving 12 bases between. The CDR3 contains 13 residues. The chain's CDR3 is CASSEGSSYGYTF. CDR3 DNA sequence: TGTGCCAGTAGCGAGGGGTCTTCCTATGGCTACACCTTC.

The chain employs TRBV5-4 and TRBJ1-1; possible D gene TRBD1, 6 bases. The V end was cut by 5 bases, the J end by 0 bases, with 14 bases between. Germline V gene data show CDR1 as SGHNT and CDR2 as YYREEE (reference sequence). This CDR3 is built from 15 residues. Here the CDR3 reads CASRRGEGLNTEAFF. In nucleotides, the CDR3 is TGTGCCAGCAGGAGGGGGGAGGGATTGAACACTGAAGCTTTCTTT.

The chain employs TRBV10-3 and TRBJ2-7; D is uncertain. V was clipped by 8 bases and J by 1 base, with 12 bases between them. The CDR3 consists of 13 residues. Per the germline V gene, CDR1 is ENHRY and CDR2 is SYGVKD. CDR3 sequence (DNA): TGTGCCATCCAGGTCGACGGATCCTACGAGCAGTACTTC. This sequence encodes CAIQVDGSYEQYF.

CDR3 coding DNA: TGCGCCAGCAGCCAAGATCGACACGCCGCGGAGGTTGGCTACACCTTC. It yields the protein CASSQDRHAAEVGYTF. The chain employs TRBV4-3 and TRBJ1-2, with D uncertain. With 0 bases removed from V and 7 bases from J, the gap between germline ends came to 18 bases. Germline CDR1 is LGHNA and CDR2 is YSLEER. CDR3 size: 16 residues.

This clone was seen only once. The chain employs TRBV9 and TRBJ2-2; 9 bases match TRBD2. The CDR3 consists of 17 residues. Looked up from germline, CDR1 is SGDLS and CDR2 is YYNGEE. V shed 0 bases and J 5 bases; nucleotides not matched to a gene: 8. Written as DNA, the CDR3 is TGTGCCAGCAGCGTAGCTAAGAGCGGGAGGATTACCGGGGAGCTGTTTTTT. Translated: CASSVAKSGRITGELFF.

In this sample, this clone turned up once. The V and J genes are TRBV9 and TRBJ2-2, with D perhaps TRBD1 (6 bases). Looked up from germline, CDR1 is SGDLS and CDR2 is YYNGEE. V was shortened by 4 bases and J by 4 bases, with 17 bases between the two germline ends. This CDR3 contains 16 residues. CDR3 DNA: TGTGCCAGCAGCCCCCAGCCAGGGGCGGCCACCGGGGAGCTGTTTTTT. Its protein product is CASSPQPGAATGELFF.

This clone is medium-sized. The chain links TRBV4-3 to TRBJ1-1; D gene uncertain. V dropped 5 bases and J dropped 1 base, with 8 bases sitting between them. The CDR3 runs to 13 residues. CDR1 is LGHNA and CDR2 is YSLEER in the germline V gene. CDR3 DNA: TGCGCCAGCAGCTCGACAACGAACACTGAAGCTTTCTTT. Protein product: CASSSTTNTEAFF.

The rearrangement uses TRBV6-5 and TRBJ1-2; D remains unclear. The V end was cut by 5 bases, the J end by 6 bases, with 16 bases between. Germline assignment: CDR1 MNHEY and CDR2 SVGAGI. The CDR3 loop spans 14 amino acids. In DNA, the CDR3 is TGTGCCAGCAGTGTCTTCGGACCTAGGGATGGCTACACCTTC. Amino acid sequence: CASSVFGPRDGYTF.

This chain uses TRBV6-4 with TRBJ1-4, with 7 bases lining up with TRBD1. J lost 8 bases, V lost 10 bases, and 13 bases had no gene match. Germline V gene sequence: CDR1 MRHNA, CDR2 SNTAGT. The CDR3 has 14 amino acids. CDR3 region: CATMDRTKREKLFF. CDR3 nucleotide sequence: TGTGCCACCATGGACAGGACCAAGAGGGAAAAACTGTTTTTT.

The rearrangement joins TRBV27 to TRBJ2-1, with D maybe TRBD2 (6 bases). From germline, CDR1 is MNHEY and CDR2 SMNVEV (reference sequence). This CDR3 is built from 17 residues. V was cut by 1 base and J by 0 bases, with 13 bases left in between. CDR3 coding DNA: TGTGCCAGCAGTTTATTGGGGGGTAGCGTCTCCTACAATGAGCAGTTCTTC. Translation gives CASSLLGGSVSYNEQFF.

This clone was picked up one time. This chain links TRBV19 with TRBJ2-1, with TRBD2 matching over 11 bases. The junction had 3 bases not matched to a gene; V was cut back by 3 bases and J by 5 bases. CDR1 and CDR2 (germline): LNHDA, SQIVND (reference sequence). CDR3 length: 15 amino acids. The CDR3 region is CASSIGTSGHNEQFF. The CDR3 DNA reads TGTGCCAGTAGTATCGGGACTAGCGGCCACAATGAGCAGTTCTTC. Full variable domain (remainder filled in from reference TRBV19 and TRBJ2-1): DGGITQSPKYLFRKEGQNVTLSCEQNLNHDAMYWYRQDPGQGLRLIYYSQIVNDFQKGDIAEGYSVSREKKESFPLTVTSAQKNPTAFYLCASSIGTSGHNEQFFGPGTRLTVL.